This TCR beta chain was obtained from a study of blood T cell repertoires in COVID-19. CDR1 SEHNR and CDR2 FQNEAQ come from the germline V gene (reference sequence). V was pared by 4 bases and J by 3 bases, with 9 bases between. The CDR3 consists of 13 residues. The data were produced by immunoSEQ multiplex PCR, yet TCRdb's version contains in-frame clones alone and is incomplete. This sample has some 320,000 clones, with 90% to 95% found just once. The material sequenced was PBMCs or T cells enriched from blood (not recorded which). The clonotype originates from a woman in her twenties or thirties who had been exposed to COVID-19. This rearrangement joins TRBV7-9 to TRBJ1-2; tentative D call: TRBD1 (5 bases). The CDR3 protein is CASSWGSHYGYTF. DNA of the CDR3: TGTGCCAGCAGCTGGGGCAGCCACTATGGCTACACCTTC.